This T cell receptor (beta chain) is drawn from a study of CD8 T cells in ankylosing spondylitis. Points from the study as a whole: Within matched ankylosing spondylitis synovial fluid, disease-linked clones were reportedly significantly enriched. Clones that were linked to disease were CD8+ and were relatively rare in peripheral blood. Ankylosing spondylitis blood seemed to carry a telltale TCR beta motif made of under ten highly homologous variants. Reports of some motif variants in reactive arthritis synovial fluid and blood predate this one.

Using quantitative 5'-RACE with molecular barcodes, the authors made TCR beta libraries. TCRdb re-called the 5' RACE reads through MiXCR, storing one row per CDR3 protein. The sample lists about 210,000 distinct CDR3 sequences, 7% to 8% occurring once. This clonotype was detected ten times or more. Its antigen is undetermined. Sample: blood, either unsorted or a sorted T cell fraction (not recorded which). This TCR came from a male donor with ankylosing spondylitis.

The CDR3 sequence: CASSPDQGATSYEQYF. The CDR3 DNA reads TGTGCCAGCAGCCCAGATCAGGGGGCTACATCCTACGAGCAGTACTTC. This sequence joins TRBV7-9 and TRBJ2-7, with 8 bases matching TRBD1. V shed 5 bases and J 1 base; nucleotides not matched to a gene: 10. CDR1 SEHNR and CDR2 FQNEAQ come from the germline V gene (reference sequence). The CDR3 length is 16 residues.